Presented here are 2 T cell receptor beta chains from one specimen sequenced in a study of blood T cells in healthy people across ages. A J-beta primer mix and a sample-barcoded 5' primer were used in a second PCR of roughly 6 to 11 cycles. TCRdb passed the 5' RACE reads through MiXCR, listing each CDR3 protein once. The table records fewer than 900,000 distinct CDR3 sequences, roughly 41% of them present only once. The sequenced sample was blood. Receptors were obtained from a woman aged 55-70 years in good health.

Worth noting for this clonotype: Possible read error: a much larger clone is one base away. The rearrangement links TRBV29-1 to TRBJ2-3, with 10 positions matching TRBD2. V dropped 4 bases and J dropped 3; count of bases not matched to a gene: 4. Germline V gives CDR1 SQVTM, CDR2 ANQGSEA. The CDR3 runs 14 residues. DNA for the CDR3: TGCAGCGTTGCAGCGGGAGGGGGAACAGATACGCAGTATTTT. This encodes CSVAAGGGTDTQYF.

This clonotype has a handful of counts. V usage is TRBV12-5 and J usage is TRBJ2-7; TRBD1 or TRBD2 may be the D gene (5 bases each). The length of the CDR3 is 15 residues. V lost 5 bases, J lost 0 bases, and 14 bases lay in between. Germline CDR1 is LGHNT and CDR2 is FRNRAP. CDR3 in amino acids: CASGPPGRDSYEQYF. CDR3 bases: TGTGCTAGTGGTCCACCGGGACGGGACTCCTACGAGCAGTACTTC. Filled out from reference TRBV12-5 and TRBJ2-7, the complete variable domain reads DARVTQTPRHKVTEMGQEVTMRCQPILGHNTVFWYRQTMMQGLELLAYFRNRAPLDDSGMPKDRFSAEMPDATLATLKIQPSEPRDSAVYFCASGPPGRDSYEQYFGPGTRLTVT.